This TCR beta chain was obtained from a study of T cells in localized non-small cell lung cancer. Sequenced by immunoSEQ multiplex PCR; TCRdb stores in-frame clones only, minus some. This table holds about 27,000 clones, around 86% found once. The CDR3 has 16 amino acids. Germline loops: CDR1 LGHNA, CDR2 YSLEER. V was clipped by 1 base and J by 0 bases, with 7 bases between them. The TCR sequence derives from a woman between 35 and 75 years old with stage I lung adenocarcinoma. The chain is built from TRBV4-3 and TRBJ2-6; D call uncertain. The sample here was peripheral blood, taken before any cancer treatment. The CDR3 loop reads CASSQAHLSGANVLTF. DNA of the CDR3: TGCGCCAGCAGCCAAGCCCACCTCTCTGGGGCCAACGTCCTGACTTTC.